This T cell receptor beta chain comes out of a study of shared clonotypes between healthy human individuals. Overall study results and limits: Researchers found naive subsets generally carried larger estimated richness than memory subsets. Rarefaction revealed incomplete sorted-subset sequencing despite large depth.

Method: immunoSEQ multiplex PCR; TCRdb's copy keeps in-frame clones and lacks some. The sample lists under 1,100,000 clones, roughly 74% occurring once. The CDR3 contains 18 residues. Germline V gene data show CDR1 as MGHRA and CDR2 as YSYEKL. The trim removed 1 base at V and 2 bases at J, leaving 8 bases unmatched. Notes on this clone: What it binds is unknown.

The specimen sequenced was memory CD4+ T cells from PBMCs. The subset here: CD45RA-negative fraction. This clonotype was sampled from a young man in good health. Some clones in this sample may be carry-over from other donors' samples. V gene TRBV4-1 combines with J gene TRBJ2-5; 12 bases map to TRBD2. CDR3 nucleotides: TGCGCCAGCAGCCAAGGGGTACTAGCGGGAGGAGGGCAAGAGACCCAGTACTTC. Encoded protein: CASSQGVLAGGGQETQYF.